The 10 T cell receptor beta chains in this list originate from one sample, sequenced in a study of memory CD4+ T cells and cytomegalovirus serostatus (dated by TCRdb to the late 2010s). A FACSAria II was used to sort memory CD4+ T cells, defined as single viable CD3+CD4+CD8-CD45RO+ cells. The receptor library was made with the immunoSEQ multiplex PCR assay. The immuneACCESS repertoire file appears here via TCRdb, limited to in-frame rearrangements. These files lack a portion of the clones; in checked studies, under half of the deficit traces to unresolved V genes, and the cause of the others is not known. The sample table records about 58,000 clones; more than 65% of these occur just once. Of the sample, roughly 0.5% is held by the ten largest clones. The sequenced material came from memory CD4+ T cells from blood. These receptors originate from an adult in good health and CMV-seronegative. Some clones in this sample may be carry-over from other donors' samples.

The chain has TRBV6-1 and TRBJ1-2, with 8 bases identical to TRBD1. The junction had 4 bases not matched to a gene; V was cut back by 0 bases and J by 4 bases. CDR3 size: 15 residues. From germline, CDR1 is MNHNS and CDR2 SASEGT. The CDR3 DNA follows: TGTGCCAGCAGTGAAGCGACAGGGGTTGCCTATGGCTACACCTTC. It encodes CASSEATGVAYGYTF.

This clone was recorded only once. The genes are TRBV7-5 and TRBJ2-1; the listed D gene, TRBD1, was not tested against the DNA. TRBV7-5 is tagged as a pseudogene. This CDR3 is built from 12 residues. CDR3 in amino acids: CARSPQAGEQFF. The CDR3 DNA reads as TGTGCCAGAAGCCCCCAGGCAGGTGAGCAGTTCTTC.

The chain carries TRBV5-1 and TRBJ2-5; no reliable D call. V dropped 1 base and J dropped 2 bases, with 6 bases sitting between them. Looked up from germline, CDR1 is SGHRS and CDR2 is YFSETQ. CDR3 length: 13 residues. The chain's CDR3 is CASSLFIQETQYF. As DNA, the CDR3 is TGCGCCAGCAGCTTGTTCATTCAAGAGACCCAGTACTTC.

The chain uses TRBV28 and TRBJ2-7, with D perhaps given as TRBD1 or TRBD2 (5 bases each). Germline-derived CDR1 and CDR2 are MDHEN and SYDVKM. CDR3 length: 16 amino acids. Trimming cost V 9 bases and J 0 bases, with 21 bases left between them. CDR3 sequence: CASAGTDDRSSYEQYF. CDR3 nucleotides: TGTGCCAGTGCCGGGACCGACGATAGGAGCTCCTACGAGCAGTACTTC. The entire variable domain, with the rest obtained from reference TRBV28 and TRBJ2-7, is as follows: DVKVTQSSRYLVKRTGEKVFLECVQDMDHENMFWYRQDPGLGLRLIYFSYDVKMKEKGDIPEGYSVSREKKERFSLILESASTNQTSMYLCASAGTDDRSSYEQYFGPGTRLTVT.

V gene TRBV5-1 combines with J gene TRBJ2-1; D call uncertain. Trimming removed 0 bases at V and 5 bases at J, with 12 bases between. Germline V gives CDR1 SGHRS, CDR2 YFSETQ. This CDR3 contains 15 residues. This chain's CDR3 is CASSLGIGRNNEQFF. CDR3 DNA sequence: TGCGCCAGCAGCTTGGGAATCGGTAGGAACAATGAGCAGTTCTTC.

CDR3: CASSLDGRGGMNTEAFF. The CDR3 DNA reads as TGTGCCAGCAGCTTAGATGGAAGGGGCGGGATGAACACTGAAGCTTTCTTT. This chain joins TRBV11-2 and TRBJ1-1, with TRBD1 as a possible D gene (5 bases). The CDR3 contains 17 residues. Germline CDR1 is SGHAT and CDR2 is FQNNGV. V gave up 0 bases and J gave up 0 bases, with 14 bases separating them.

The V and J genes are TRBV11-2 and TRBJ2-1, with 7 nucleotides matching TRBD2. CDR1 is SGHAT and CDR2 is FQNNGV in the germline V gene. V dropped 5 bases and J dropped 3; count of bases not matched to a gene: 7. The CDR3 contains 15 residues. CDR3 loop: CASSGASGYYNEQFF. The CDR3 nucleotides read TGTGCCAGCAGCGGGGCTAGCGGATACTACAATGAGCAGTTCTTC.

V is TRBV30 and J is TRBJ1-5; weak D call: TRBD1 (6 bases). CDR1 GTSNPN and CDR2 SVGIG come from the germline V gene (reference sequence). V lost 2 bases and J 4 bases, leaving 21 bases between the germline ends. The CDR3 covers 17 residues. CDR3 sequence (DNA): TGTGCCTGGAGTACCATGGGGGGCCCCTCGGGGAATCAGCCCCAGCATTTT. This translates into CAWSTMGGPSGNQPQHF.

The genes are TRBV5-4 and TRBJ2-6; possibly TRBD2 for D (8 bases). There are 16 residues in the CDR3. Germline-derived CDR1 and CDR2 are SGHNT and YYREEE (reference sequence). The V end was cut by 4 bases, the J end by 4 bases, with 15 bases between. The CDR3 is CASSPPGGGGANVLTF. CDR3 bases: TGTGCCAGCAGCCCTCCGGGAGGGGGCGGGGCCAACGTCCTGACTTTC.

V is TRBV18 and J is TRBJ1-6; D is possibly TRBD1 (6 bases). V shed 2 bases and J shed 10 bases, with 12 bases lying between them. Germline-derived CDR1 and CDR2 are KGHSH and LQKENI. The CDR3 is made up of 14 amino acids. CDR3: CASSPDRRGSPLHF. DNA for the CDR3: TGTGCCAGCTCACCAGACAGGAGAGGGTCACCCCTCCACTTT.